This T cell receptor beta chain was identified during a study of T cell responses to AZD1222 COVID-19 vaccine. Whole-study findings and limits: Along spike, vaccine-associated CD4 TCRs were found throughout, with dominance at 160-218 and 743-854.

Concerning this clone itself: What it binds is not known.

Method: immunoSEQ multiplex PCR; TCRdb's copy keeps in-frame clones and lacks some. There are about 170,000 clones in the sample; 80% to 95% occur only once, and roughly 1.5% lies in the top ten. Trimming left V 2 bases short and J 1 base short, with 15 bases between. The germline V gene encodes CDR1 KGHSH and CDR2 LQKENI. The CDR3 sequence is 17 residues long. This TCR came from an adult in good health. The chain has TRBV18 and TRBJ1-5, with TRBD1 as a possible D gene (5 bases). The source material was peripheral blood, sampled on day 0 of AZD1222 vaccination. CDR3 loop: CASSPTGQGRSNQPQHF. Here the CDR3 DNA reads TGTGCCAGCTCACCAACGGGCCAGGGCCGGAGCAATCAGCCCCAGCATTTT.